This T cell receptor beta chain appears in the sequencing data of a study of cytomegalovirus exposure and HLA in healthy donors. The primer mix had 60 Vbeta and 13 Jbeta primers. Clones were read by immunoSEQ multiplex PCR, and TCRdb kept only the in-frame ones, dropping some. This sample's table has just over 150,000 clones. General study points: HLA allele associations emerged for around 16,000 TCR beta sequences in a later analysis, at 0.05 false discovery rate. In an earlier analysis, most TCR beta V segments were productive about 87% or about 30% of the time. Reportedly, TCR beta sequences accurately predicted HLA-A and HLA-B alleles in most subjects.

Regarding this clone: Its antigen is as yet unknown.

V gave up 7 bases and J gave up 11 bases, with 17 bases separating them. The germline gives CDR1 MDHEN, CDR2 SYDVKM. The CDR3 is 12 residues long. Material for sequencing was PBMCs. The receptor comes from an older woman in good health and CMV-seronegative. The rearrangement uses TRBV28 and TRBJ1-1; D is ambiguous. The CDR3 here is CASNTIPSEAFF. The CDR3 DNA sequence: TGTGCCAGCAACACGATCCCATCGGAGGCTTTCTTT.